This T cell receptor beta chain was identified in a study of CD8+ T cells in alopecia areata (dated by TCRdb to 2016 to 2019). Background for the entire study: The treated patients took part in an open-label pilot trial in which moderate-to-severe alopecia areata was treated with oral tofacitinib at 5 to 10 mg twice daily. Tofacitinib-treated patients had biopsies at baseline and at 4 and 24 weeks of treatment, with a later scalp biopsy in several patients. Tofacitinib was administered for 6 to 18 months, and 6 months of follow-up off drug were then conducted to assess delayed response and recurrence. TCRbeta CDR3 regions were amplified by immunoSEQ multiplex PCR using 35 Vbeta forward and 13 Jbeta reverse primers. Scalp clonality was compared across normal scalp (n=4), patchy alopecia areata scalp (n=8), and alopecia totalis/universalis scalp (n=8). The RNA source kit depended on sample type: the PAXgene miRNA kit for fixed scalp, the miRNeasy kit for PBMCs, and the RNeasy kit for mouse skin. In both human patients and the C3H/HeJ mouse model, the study applied high-throughput TCRbeta sequencing to look at T cell clonal expansion in alopecia areata. In humans, TCRbeta sequencing was performed on scalp tissue and on sorted CD4+ and CD8+ peripheral blood T cells from healthy controls and from patients with patchy or totalis/universalis alopecia areata. What the authors observed across the whole study: Resident alphabeta T cells in normal human skin are also sequenced, complicating scalp TCR repertoire analysis, unlike mouse skin dominated by gammadelta T cells. Compared with normal scalp, lesional scalp, particularly in alopecia totalis/universalis, had higher clonality and more expanded CD8+ clones, which suggests antigenic drive. Shared TCR sequences between patients were less evident than in mice, which may be partly attributable to HLA diversity in the patient population.

The sample's time point label is to be understood as: baseline before oral tofacitinib. Lesional scalp punch biopsies and peripheral blood were collected from alopecia areata patients. PBMCs were isolated by density centrifugation and stained for CD3, CD4 and CD8, after which CD4+ and CD8+ T cells were sorted on a FACSAria. The library was generated by the immunoSEQ multiplex PCR assay. For TCR sequencing, RNA was extracted from every sample and reverse transcribed into cDNA to serve as template. First-strand cDNA was synthesized using SuperScript III with a 2:1 mix of oligo-dT and random hexamers. A synthetic immune receptor repertoire was used to measure amplification bias, and any remaining bias was corrected computationally. On the authors' methods: After raw reads were preprocessed to remove errors, the CDR3 was defined following IMGT conventions as running from the conserved cysteine to phenylalanine. Clonality was computed as 1 minus the Shannon entropy, with the entropy normalized by log2 of the number of productive unique TCRs. Scalp TCRbeta sequences were cross-referenced with sorted blood CD4 and CD8 repertoires so that the CD4 or CD8 identity of scalp clones could be inferred. In TCRdb, the immuneACCESS table is reduced to in-frame sequences with V and J assigned. These tables do not hold every clone; where another copy was compared, an unresolved V gene accounts for under half, and the others remain unexplained. Clone size and the V and J calls come from that table; the DNA yielded D and trimming. The sample yields approximately 63,000 clones; approximately 64% were counted once. Of the sample, around a sixth falls within the top ten clones.

V is clipped by 4 bases and J by 4 bases, and the sequence between their germline boundaries is 10 bases long. According to the germline V gene, CDR1 reads MGHDK and CDR2 reads SYGVNS. The CDR3 spans 13 residues, from the cysteine through the phenylalanine. This entry keeps only the CDR3 DNA: 39 bases, framed from base 1. On this clone: It has no known antigen specificity. There are no base qualities to consult, and no much larger clone falls within one base.

The material sequenced was CD8+ T cells sorted from blood, taken at week 0. The rearrangement combines TRBV25-1 with TRBJ1-2, with no D gene named confidently. The TCR sequence derives from a human donor with alopecia areata. At the DNA level, the sequence is TGTGCCAGCAGTGGGCCAACGGCCTATGGCTACACCTTC. Translated, this gives CASSGPTAYGYTF.